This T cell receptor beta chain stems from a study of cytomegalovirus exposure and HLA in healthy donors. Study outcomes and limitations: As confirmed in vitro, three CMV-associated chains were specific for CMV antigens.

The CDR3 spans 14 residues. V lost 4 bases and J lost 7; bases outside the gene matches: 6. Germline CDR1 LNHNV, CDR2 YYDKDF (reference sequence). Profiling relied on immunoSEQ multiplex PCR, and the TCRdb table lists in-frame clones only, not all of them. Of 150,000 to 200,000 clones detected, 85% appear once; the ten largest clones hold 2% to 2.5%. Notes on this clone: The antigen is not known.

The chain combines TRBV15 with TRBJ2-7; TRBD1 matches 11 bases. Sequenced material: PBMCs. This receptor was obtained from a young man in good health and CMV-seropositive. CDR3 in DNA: TGTGCCACCAGCATCGGGACAGGGGGTTGGGAGCAGTACTTC. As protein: CATSIGTGGWEQYF.